Below, one TCR beta chain is given with its context. The antigen is undetermined. In germline, CDR1 is LGHNA, CDR2 YSLEER. The CDR3 extends over 16 amino acids. After removal of 3 bases from V and 0 bases from J, the junction contained 6 bases not matched to a gene. This entry comes from a study of graft-versus-host responses after intestinal transplantation. At the level of the study: Transplants given to recipients were multivisceral, liver-intestinal, or isolated intestinal.

Sequencing used immunoSEQ multiplex PCR; TCRdb keeps in-frame clones, though not all of them. Among over 90,000 clones listed, 91% were seen once. The clonotype comes from a human donor who received an intestinal transplant. V and J are TRBV4-3 and TRBJ1-1, with TRBD1 matching 8 bases. The source was unstimulated CD8+ T cells sorted from spleen or lymph node cells, collected before intestinal transplant. CDR3 DNA: TGCGCCAGCAGCCAGGGGACAGGTCTTTTGAACACTGAAGCTTTCTTT. Translated, it gives CASSQGTGLLNTEAFF.